The rows below give T cell receptor beta chains drawn from one sample of a study of ipilimumab plus nivolumab after autologous stem cell transplantation. TCRdb's table, derived via immunoSEQ multiplex PCR, lists solely in-frame clones and lacks some. The table lists roughly 3,000 clones, about 80% of them singletons. The sequencing used PBMCs, collected in a trial of ipilimumab plus nivolumab as post-transplant consolidation. Receptors originate from a male donor with primary mediastinal lymphoma. CDR3s include the opening cysteine and the closing phenylalanine or tryptophan. D genes are given only for firm matches. Some rows have no size entry. The others give once, few or many, or a class for an expanded clone.

TRBJ2-7,-,TRBV6-1,TRBD1,TGTGCCAGCAGTTCCGGACAGGGTCAGTACTTC,CASSSGQGQYF
TRBJ2-1,-,TRBV6-1,TRBD1,TGTGCCAGCAGTGCCCGACAGGGGGCGCTTTCGAATGAGCAGTTCTTC,CASSARQGALSNEQFF
TRBJ2-3,once,TRBV19,TRBD2,TGTGCCAGTAGTATCCATACTAGCGGGAGGGCCAGAGATACGCAGTATTTT,CASSIHTSGRARDTQYF
TRBJ1-1,-,TRBV5-1,-,TGCGCCAGCGAAACGGGGGGCGCGTTAACTGAAGCTTTCTTT,CASETGGALTEAFF
TRBJ2-7,once,TRBV7-2,-,TGTGCCAGCAGCTTCTCCGGGACTTACGAGCAGTACTTC,CASSFSGTYEQYF
TRBJ2-3,-,TRBV4-2,TRBD1,TGTGCCAGCAGCCGAGGGACAGGGGGCACAGATACGCAGTATTTT,CASSRGTGGTDTQYF
TRBJ2-2,-,TRBV4-1,-,TGCGCCAGCAGCCGGCCTAACACCGGGGAGCTGTTTTTT,CASSRPNTGELFF
TRBJ2-6,few,TRBV29-1,-,TGCAGCGTTGAAGATCCCCAGGACAACCGCTCTGGGGCCAACGTCCTGACTTTC,CSVEDPQDNRSGANVLTF
TRBJ2-1,-,TRBV7-3,-,TGTGCCAGCAGCTTAACGGAATCCCCGTACAATGAGCAGTTCTTC,CASSLTESPYNEQFF
TRBJ2-7,-,TRBV7-8,TRBD1,TGTGCCAGCAGCTTAGGATTGACAGGGGTCAACGAGCAGTACTTC,CASSLGLTGVNEQYF
TRBJ2-7,-,TRBV5-5,-,TGTGCCAGCAGCTTGGGGCTAGAGGGCTACGAGCAGTACTTC,CASSLGLEGYEQYF
TRBJ1-2,-,TRBV28,-,TGTGCCAGCAGTCCCGGACTCAGGGCTAACTATGGCTACACCTTC,CASSPGLRANYGYTF
TRBJ1-2,-,TRBV14,-,TGTGCCAGCAGCCCTCATCGGGGGAACTATGGCTACACCTTC,CASSPHRGNYGYTF
TRBJ1-5,-,TRBV27,-,TGTGCCAGCAGTTTGTGGAGCAATCAGCCCCAGCATTTT,CASSLWSNQPQHF
TRBJ2-7,-,TRBV4-1,TRBD1,TGCGCCAGCAGCCAAGACATATTGCGGACAGGGGGGACCTACGAGCAGTACTTC,CASSQDILRTGGTYEQYF
TRBJ2-5,-,TRBV2,-,TGTGCCAGCAGTGCTTTACAGCGTAAAGAGACCCAGTACTTC,CASSALQRKETQYF
TRBJ1-3,few,TRBV19,TRBD1,TGTGCCAGTAGTCAACAGGGGTCCGGAAACACCATATATTTT,CASSQQGSGNTIYF
TRBJ2-2,few,TRBV18,-,TGTGCCAGCTCACCCGGGGGCAGAAGCACCGGGGAGCTGTTTTTT,CASSPGGRSTGELFF
TRBJ1-3,-,TRBV28,-,TGTGCCAGCAGTTTCGGGCCTGGAAACACCATATATTTT,CASSFGPGNTIYF
TRBJ2-7,-,TRBV2,-,TGTGCCAGCGATACTAGTCTCCACGAGCAGTACTTC,CASDTSLHEQYF
TRBJ1-6,-,TRBV4-2,TRBD1,TGTGCCAGCAGCCGACCGGGACAGGGGGCATCAGGAGGATCACCCCTCCACTTT,CASSRPGQGASGGSPLHF
TRBJ1-2,few,TRBV7-9,-,TGTGCCAGCAGCTCTATGGACCCGAGAGATGGCTACACCTTC,CASSSMDPRDGYTF
TRBJ1-2,few,TRBV14,-,TGTGCCAGCAGCCATTTGGGGCTGGGCTACACCTTC,CASSHLGLGYTF
TRBJ1-1,-,TRBV5-1,TRBD1,TGCGCCAGCAGCTTGTTTGGACAGGGACTGAACACTGAAGCTTTCTTT,CASSLFGQGLNTEAFF
TRBJ2-5,-,TRBV27,TRBD1,TGTGCCAGCAGTTCCTACAGGGGGGAGACCCAGTACTTC,CASSSYRGETQYF
TRBJ1-1,-,TRBV5-6,-,TGTGCCAGCAGCTTGGGGCCCGAAGCTTTCTTT,CASSLGPEAFF
TRBJ2-1,-,TRBV18,-,TGTGCCAGCTCACCACCGTCCGTTAGTGAGCAGTTCTTC,CASSPPSVSEQFF
TRBJ2-1,-,TRBV6-1,TRBD1,TGTGCCAGCAGTCCAGGGGGCTACAATGAGCAGTTCTTC,CASSPGGYNEQFF
TRBJ2-5,-,TRBV28,-,TGTGCCAGCAGTTTATGGATGGCACAAGAGACCCAGTACTTC,CASSLWMAQETQYF
TRBJ2-1,few,TRBV29-1,TRBD2,TGCAGCGTTGAAGCCCGCGTCGAAGCGGGGGGACACAATGAGCAGTTCTTC,CSVEARVEAGGHNEQFF
TRBJ2-1,-,TRBV7-9,-,TGTGCCAGCAGCTCGGGCCGGGGCCGCCACAATGAGCAGTTCTTC,CASSSGRGRHNEQFF
TRBJ1-2,-,TRBV25-1,-,TGTGCCAGCAGTGAAATAAAGGGCTGGCGCTACACCTTC,CASSEIKGWRYTF
TRBJ2-7,-,TRBV21-1,-,TGTGCCAGCAGCCCTCGGGCGGGGGGCCAATACGAGCAGTACTTC,CASSPRAGGQYEQYF
TRBJ2-3,-,TRBV10-2,TRBD2,TGCGCCAGCAGTGCTCTAGCGGGAGGGGAAGATACGCAGTATTTT,CASSALAGGEDTQYF
TRBJ2-1,large,TRBV2,-,TGTGCCAGCAAGACGGAATCCTACAATGAGCAGTTCTTC,CASKTESYNEQFF
TRBJ2-1,-,TRBV6-6,-,TGTGCCAGCAGCCCCCCGGGGGGCCCATACAATGAGCAGTTCTTC,CASSPPGGPYNEQFF
TRBJ1-4,-,TRBV5-8,-,TGTGCCGGAAGACAGCGGGCCGATGAAAAACTGTTTTTT,CAGRQRADEKLFF
TRBJ2-3,-,TRBV28,TRBD2,TGTGCCAGCAGCGAAACGGGACTAGCGGGTAGGGTGCTAGATACGCAGTATTTT,CASSETGLAGRVLDTQYF
TRBJ1-5,-,TRBV4-2,-,TGTGCCAGCAGCCAGCCCGGCACTGAGCAGCCCCAGCATTTT,CASSQPGTEQPQHF
TRBJ2-2,few,TRBV29-1,-,TGCAGCGTTGGACGATGGGAAGACTCCGGGGAGCTGTTTTTT,CSVGRWEDSGELFF